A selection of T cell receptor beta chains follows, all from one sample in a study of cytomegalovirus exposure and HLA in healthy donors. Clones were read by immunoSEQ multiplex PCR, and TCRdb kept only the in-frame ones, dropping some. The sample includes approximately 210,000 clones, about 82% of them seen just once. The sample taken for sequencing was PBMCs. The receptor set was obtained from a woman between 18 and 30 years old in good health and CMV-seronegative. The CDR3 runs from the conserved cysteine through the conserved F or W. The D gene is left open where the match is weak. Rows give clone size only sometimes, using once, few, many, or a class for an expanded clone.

CDR3 protein: CASSQGQTIGSPLHF
CDR3 DNA: TGTGCCAGCAGTCAGGGACAGACCATTGGGTCACCCCTCCACTTT
D gene: TRBD1
J gene: TRBJ1-6
V gene: TRBV6-1
clone size: few

CDR3 protein: CASSPRGSSYEQYF
CDR3 DNA: TGTGCCAGCTCACCGCGGGGGTCCTCCTACGAGCAGTACTTC
D gene: TRBD2
J gene: TRBJ2-7
V gene: TRBV18
clone size: -

CDR3 protein: CASSSGSGSGETQYF
CDR3 DNA: TGTGCCAGCAGCTCCGGCAGTGGTTCGGGAGAGACCCAGTACTTC
D gene: -
J gene: TRBJ2-5
V gene: TRBV7-8
clone size: -

CDR3 protein: CASSPTGAGANVLTF
CDR3 DNA: TGTGCCAGCAGCCCGACAGGGGCCGGGGCCAACGTCCTGACTTTC
D gene: TRBD1
J gene: TRBJ2-6
V gene: TRBV14
clone size: many

CDR3 protein: CASSLGTGGVRETQYF
CDR3 DNA: TGTGCCAGCAGCCTAGGGACAGGGGGCGTCCGGGAGACCCAGTACTTC
D gene: TRBD1
J gene: TRBJ2-5
V gene: TRBV5-4
clone size: -

CDR3 protein: CSTAGGPTGELFF
CDR3 DNA: TGCAGTACAGCGGGGGGGCCCACCGGGGAGCTGTTTTTT
D gene: TRBD2
J gene: TRBJ2-2
V gene: TRBV29-1
clone size: -

CDR3 protein: CASSLAPGQDSYEQYF
CDR3 DNA: TGTGCCAGCAGCTTAGCGCCGGGACAGGACTCCTACGAGCAGTACTTC
D gene: TRBD1
J gene: TRBJ2-7
V gene: TRBV7-9
clone size: -

CDR3 protein: CASTLPSSGPYNEQFF
CDR3 DNA: TGTGCCAGCACCCTACCGTCCAGCGGCCCCTACAATGAGCAGTTCTTC
D gene: -
J gene: TRBJ2-1
V gene: TRBV6-6
clone size: -

CDR3 protein: CASSERVATGELFF
CDR3 DNA: TGCGCCAGCAGTGAGCGGGTTGCCACCGGGGAGCTGTTTTTT
D gene: -
J gene: TRBJ2-2
V gene: TRBV10-1
clone size: few

CDR3 protein: CASSYYRGHGQPQHF
CDR3 DNA: TGTGCCAGCAGTTATTACAGGGGGCACGGTCAGCCCCAGCATTTT
D gene: TRBD1
J gene: TRBJ1-5
V gene: TRBV6-5
clone size: -

CDR3 protein: CASFLGYSNQPQHF
CDR3 DNA: TGTGCCAGCTTCTTGGGCTATAGCAATCAGCCCCAGCATTTT
D gene: -
J gene: TRBJ1-5
V gene: TRBV2
clone size: few

CDR3 protein: CASSARDRQETQYF
CDR3 DNA: TGTGCCAGCAGCGCGCGGGACAGACAAGAGACCCAGTACTTC
D gene: -
J gene: TRBJ2-5
V gene: TRBV7-7
clone size: -

CDR3 protein: CASRESYLSPRDSNYEQYF
CDR3 DNA: TGTGCCAGCAGAGAAAGCTACCTATCGCCTCGGGACAGCAACTACGAGCAGTACTTC
D gene: TRBD1
J gene: TRBJ2-7
V gene: TRBV6-1
clone size: few

CDR3 protein: CASSLEASLAGIHEQYF
CDR3 DNA: TGTGCCAGCAGCTTAGAGGCGTCTTTAGCGGGGATTCACGAGCAGTACTTC
D gene: TRBD2
J gene: TRBJ2-7
V gene: TRBV7-2
clone size: -

CDR3 protein: CASSYAAIPNTGELFF
CDR3 DNA: TGTGCCAGCAGTTACGCGGCAATTCCGAACACCGGGGAGCTGTTTTTT
D gene: -
J gene: TRBJ2-2
V gene: TRBV6-5
clone size: -

CDR3 protein: CAWSLPGQAGTEAFF
CDR3 DNA: TGTGCCTGGAGTCTCCCTGGACAGGCCGGGACTGAAGCTTTCTTT
D gene: TRBD1
J gene: TRBJ1-1
V gene: TRBV30
clone size: once

CDR3 protein: CAWSGGGLAKPTGELFF
CDR3 DNA: TGTGCCTGGAGTGGAGGGGGACTAGCAAAACCAACCGGGGAGCTGTTTTTT
D gene: TRBD2
J gene: TRBJ2-2
V gene: TRBV30
clone size: -

CDR3 protein: CASSPGSGNTDTQYF
CDR3 DNA: TGCGCCAGCAGCCCAGGAAGCGGTAACACAGATACGCAGTATTTT
D gene: -
J gene: TRBJ2-3
V gene: TRBV5-1
clone size: -

CDR3 protein: CASLGAGQIMNTEAFF
CDR3 DNA: TGTGCCAGTCTAGGGGCCGGACAGATCATGAACACTGAAGCTTTCTTT
D gene: -
J gene: TRBJ1-1
V gene: TRBV19
clone size: -

CDR3 protein: CASRWRDEQYF
CDR3 DNA: TGTGCCAGCAGGTGGAGGGACGAGCAGTACTTC
D gene: -
J gene: TRBJ2-7
V gene: TRBV5-6
clone size: -

CDR3 protein: CASSRAGGNEQFF
CDR3 DNA: TGTGCCAGCAGCCGGGCAGGGGGGAATGAGCAGTTCTTC
D gene: -
J gene: TRBJ2-1
V gene: TRBV6-6
clone size: -

CDR3 protein: CASSLARGTDTWNTGELFF
CDR3 DNA: TGTGCCAGCAGCTTAGCGCGAGGGACAGACACCTGGAACACCGGGGAGCTGTTTTTT
D gene: TRBD1
J gene: TRBJ2-2
V gene: TRBV7-6
clone size: -

CDR3 protein: CASDGLGGEAFF
CDR3 DNA: TGTGCCAGCGATGGGTTGGGGGGAGAAGCTTTCTTT
D gene: -
J gene: TRBJ1-1
V gene: TRBV6-5
clone size: -

CDR3 protein: CASNSRARSTEAFF
CDR3 DNA: TGTGCCAGTAATAGCAGGGCCCGAAGCACTGAAGCTTTCTTT
D gene: -
J gene: TRBJ1-1
V gene: TRBV19
clone size: -

CDR3 protein: CASTMTGMNTEAFF
CDR3 DNA: TGTGCCAGCACTATGACAGGTATGAACACTGAAGCTTTCTTT
D gene: -
J gene: TRBJ1-1
V gene: TRBV6-1
clone size: -

CDR3 protein: CASSLSRDRYTF
CDR3 DNA: TGTGCCAGCAGCTTGTCCAGGGATCGCTACACCTTC
D gene: -
J gene: TRBJ1-2
V gene: TRBV5-4
clone size: few

CDR3 protein: CASSQDGASGANVLTF
CDR3 DNA: TGTGCCAGCAGCCAAGATGGGGCAAGTGGGGCCAACGTCCTGACTTTC
D gene: -
J gene: TRBJ2-6
V gene: TRBV4-2
clone size: -

CDR3 protein: CASSKQGAMNTEAFF
CDR3 DNA: TGTGCCAGCTCCAAACAGGGAGCGATGAACACTGAAGCTTTCTTT
D gene: -
J gene: TRBJ1-1
V gene: TRBV18
clone size: once

CDR3 protein: CASSFGTGNEKLFF
CDR3 DNA: TGTGCCAGCAGCTTCGGGACAGGCAATGAAAAACTGTTTTTT
D gene: TRBD1
J gene: TRBJ1-4
V gene: TRBV5-8
clone size: -

CDR3 protein: CASTGTSSTDTQYF
CDR3 DNA: TGTGCCAGCACCGGGACTTCTAGCACAGATACGCAGTATTTT
D gene: -
J gene: TRBJ2-3
V gene: TRBV7-8
clone size: -

CDR3 protein: CASSRGAWTSGNEQFF
CDR3 DNA: TGTGCCAGCAGCCGAGGTGCTTGGACTAGCGGAAATGAGCAGTTCTTC
D gene: TRBD2
J gene: TRBJ2-1
V gene: TRBV14
clone size: -

CDR3 protein: CASSQRGTGATFSGNTIYF
CDR3 DNA: TGTGCCAGCAGCCAACGGGGGACAGGAGCTACTTTCTCTGGAAACACCATATATTTT
D gene: TRBD1
J gene: TRBJ1-3
V gene: TRBV4-2
clone size: -

CDR3 protein: CAISGGDQPQHF
CDR3 DNA: TGTGCCATCAGTGGCGGAGATCAGCCCCAGCATTTT
D gene: -
J gene: TRBJ1-5
V gene: TRBV10-3
clone size: -

CDR3 protein: CAWSGRGARAFF
CDR3 DNA: TGTGCCTGGAGTGGCCGGGGGGCGAGGGCTTTCTTT
D gene: -
J gene: TRBJ1-1
V gene: TRBV30
clone size: -

CDR3 protein: CASSQPDRGAYGYTF
CDR3 DNA: TGCGCCAGCAGTCAACCGGACAGGGGGGCATATGGCTACACCTTC
D gene: TRBD1
J gene: TRBJ1-2
V gene: TRBV23-1
clone size: -

CDR3 protein: CASSADRSLGATQYF
CDR3 DNA: TGTGCCAGCAGTGCCGACAGATCCCTAGGAGCGACCCAGTACTTC
D gene: -
J gene: TRBJ2-5
V gene: TRBV27
clone size: once

CDR3 protein: CASSLVGALETQYF
CDR3 DNA: TGCGCCAGCAGCTTGGTTGGAGCGTTGGAGACCCAGTACTTC
D gene: -
J gene: TRBJ2-5
V gene: TRBV5-1
clone size: -

CDR3 protein: CASSVESVVRGHAATNEKLFF
CDR3 DNA: TGTGCCAGCAGCGTAGAGTCCGTCGTCAGGGGCCATGCGGCAACTAATGAAAAACTGTTTTTT
D gene: -
J gene: TRBJ1-4
V gene: TRBV9
clone size: -

CDR3 protein: CASSGDTHQPQHF
CDR3 DNA: TGTGCCAGTAGTGGGGACACTCACCAGCCCCAGCATTTT
D gene: -
J gene: TRBJ1-5
V gene: TRBV19
clone size: -

CDR3 protein: CASSRPGGTNEKLFF
CDR3 DNA: TGCGCCAGCAGCCGCCCGGGGGGGACTAATGAAAAACTGTTTTTT
D gene: -
J gene: TRBJ1-4
V gene: TRBV5-1
clone size: -

CDR3 protein: CASSSGQGASNEQFF
CDR3 DNA: TGTGCCAGCAGCTCGGGACAGGGGGCAAGCAATGAGCAGTTCTTC
D gene: TRBD1
J gene: TRBJ2-1
V gene: TRBV7-3
clone size: once

CDR3 protein: CASSLGSGANNQPQHF
CDR3 DNA: TGTGCCAGCAGCTTAGGCAGTGGGGCCAACAATCAGCCCCAGCATTTT
D gene: -
J gene: TRBJ1-5
V gene: TRBV7-6
clone size: once

CDR3 protein: CASSLAGNTEAFF
CDR3 DNA: TGTGCCAGCAGCTTGGCAGGGAACACTGAAGCTTTCTTT
D gene: -
J gene: TRBJ1-1
V gene: TRBV5-6
clone size: -

CDR3 protein: CASSSRSGAGDTQYF
CDR3 DNA: TGCGCCAGCAGCTCGAGGAGCGGGGCGGGGGATACGCAGTATTTT
D gene: TRBD2
J gene: TRBJ2-3
V gene: TRBV5-1
clone size: -

CDR3 protein: CASSVHRSTSTDTQYF
CDR3 DNA: TGTGCCAGCAGCGTCCACAGGTCTACTAGCACAGATACGCAGTATTTT
D gene: -
J gene: TRBJ2-3
V gene: TRBV9
clone size: -

CDR3 protein: CASSAGTNEKLFF
CDR3 DNA: TGTGCCAGCAGTGCCGGGACAAATGAAAAACTGTTTTTT
D gene: -
J gene: TRBJ1-4
V gene: TRBV6-4
clone size: many

CDR3 protein: CASSFNSFGFKSAREAFF
CDR3 DNA: TGTGCCAGCAGCTTCAACTCATTTGGGTTCAAAAGCGCCCGTGAAGCTTTCTTT
D gene: -
J gene: TRBJ1-1
V gene: TRBV5-4
clone size: -

CDR3 protein: CASSDGDYGYTF
CDR3 DNA: TGTGCCAGCAGTGACGGGGACTATGGCTACACCTTC
D gene: -
J gene: TRBJ1-2
V gene: TRBV6-1
clone size: once